Listed below are T cell receptor beta chains from one sample, sequenced in a study of vaccination and CD4 T cells after COVID-19. Antigens for these TCRs are unknown. MiXCR, run by TCRdb on the PCR reads, gives a single entry per CDR3 protein. The repertoire holds fewer than 20,000 distinct CDR3 sequences, with roughly 58% as singletons. Sequenced: CD4+ T cells from blood, cultured in vitro. These receptors all come from a human donor who had recovered from COVID-19. The conserved cysteine and the conserved F or W are not part of the CDR3 here.

TRBV7-2	TRBJ1-5	ASSLGVLGTNQPQH
TRBV6-1	TRBJ1-1	ASSANVDLEAF
TRBV24-1	TRBJ2-5	ATSDSRTSQETQY
TRBV30	TRBJ1-1	AWKSGIMNTEAF
TRBV11-2	TRBJ2-5	ASSGGTSGLGETQY
TRBV20-1	TRBJ2-5	SVLGTSGQETQY
TRBV20-1	TRBJ1-4	SARRRGAGANEKLF
TRBV5-1	TRBJ2-5	ASSLGDRAGETQY
TRBV20-1	TRBJ2-5	SARLSAPGQETQY
TRBV20-1	TRBJ2-1	SAVGGLRV
TRBV5-1	TRBJ1-2	ASNQWTGGDGYT
TRBV6-1	TRBJ2-3	ASSAQFGGGTDTQY
TRBV7-6	TRBJ2-2	ASSLGGGAEGTGELF
TRBV20-1	TRBJ2-7	SARVVKNEQY
TRBV5-4	TRBJ2-2	ASSGVAGELF
TRBV20-1	TRBJ2-3	SAVNHRGGTDTQY
TRBV6-1	TRBJ2-2	ASRSPLAGAANTGELF
TRBV7-6	TRBJ2-1	ASSRTSGASNEQF
TRBV7-8	TRBJ1-2	ASSLVPGPRGYT
TRBV18	TRBJ2-7	ASSSQGGQGSGYEQY
TRBV19	TRBJ1-5	ASNSRNSNQPQH
TRBV27	TRBJ1-1	ASSYDGNTEAF